This T cell receptor beta chain comes out of a study of T-cell memory formation after mild COVID-19. Study-wide results and caveats: CD4/CD8 balance characterized clones contracting day 15 to 85, and CD4+ skew characterized later expanders.

Each CDR3 protein is one row after TCRdb ran MiXCR on the 5' RACE reads. The sample consists of 150,000 to 200,000 distinct CDR3 sequences, about 21% of them appearing once. This clonotype was seen many times. Its antigen is currently unknown. Germline V gives CDR1 SGHAT, CDR2 FQDESV (reference sequence). Trimming stripped 1 base from V and 10 bases from J, with 5 bases between. CDR3 length: 11 amino acids. The origin of this receptor is an adult woman who had mild COVID-19 (a few samples of this study predate the infection). Cell type and time point are not known. Input material: PBMCs or a T cell subset sorted from them (not recorded which). V usage is TRBV11-1 and J usage is TRBJ2-1; D is unclear. CDR3 residues: CASSLGLEQFF. The CDR3, as DNA: TGTGCCAGCAGCTTAGGGCTAGAGCAGTTCTTC.